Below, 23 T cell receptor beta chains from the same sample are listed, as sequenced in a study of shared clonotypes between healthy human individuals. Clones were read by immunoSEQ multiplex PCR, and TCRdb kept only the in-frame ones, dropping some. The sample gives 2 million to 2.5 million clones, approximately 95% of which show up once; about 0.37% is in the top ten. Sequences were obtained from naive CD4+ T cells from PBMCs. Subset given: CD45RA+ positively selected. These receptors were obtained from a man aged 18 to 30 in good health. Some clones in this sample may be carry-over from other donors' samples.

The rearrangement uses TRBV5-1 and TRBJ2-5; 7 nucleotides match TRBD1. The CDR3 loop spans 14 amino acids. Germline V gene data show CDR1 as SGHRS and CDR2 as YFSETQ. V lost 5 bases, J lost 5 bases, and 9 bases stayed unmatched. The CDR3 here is CASRSNRGRETQYF. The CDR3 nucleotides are TGCGCCAGCAGGAGTAACAGGGGACGCGAGACCCAGTACTTC.

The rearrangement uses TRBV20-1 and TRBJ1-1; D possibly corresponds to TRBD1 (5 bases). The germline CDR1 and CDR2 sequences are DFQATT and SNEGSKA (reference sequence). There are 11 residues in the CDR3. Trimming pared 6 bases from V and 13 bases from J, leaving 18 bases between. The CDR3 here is CSAGNRDAGFF. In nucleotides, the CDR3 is TGCAGTGCGGGGAACCGGGACGCGGGTTTCTTT.

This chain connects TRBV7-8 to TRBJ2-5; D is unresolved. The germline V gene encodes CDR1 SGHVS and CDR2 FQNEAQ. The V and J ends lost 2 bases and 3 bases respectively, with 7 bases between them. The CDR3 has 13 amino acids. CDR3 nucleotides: TGTGCCAGCAGCTTATGGGCGGAAGAGACCCAGTACTTC. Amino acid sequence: CASSLWAEETQYF. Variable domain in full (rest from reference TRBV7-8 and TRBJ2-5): GAGVSQSPRYKVAKRGQDVALRCDPISGHVSLFWYQQALGQGPEFLTYFQNEAQLDKSGLPSDRFFAERPEGSVSTLKIQRTQQEDSAVYLCASSLWAEETQYFGPGTRLLVL.

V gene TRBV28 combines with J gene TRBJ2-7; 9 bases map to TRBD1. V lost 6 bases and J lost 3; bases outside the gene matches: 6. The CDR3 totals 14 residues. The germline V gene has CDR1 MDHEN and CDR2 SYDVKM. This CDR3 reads CASSSTGGFYEQYF. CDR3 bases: TGTGCCAGCAGCTCTACAGGGGGCTTCTACGAGCAGTACTTC.

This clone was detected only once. CDR3 DNA: TGTGCCATCAGTGGCCAGGAGCGGGAGGGCAATGAGCAGTTCTTC. Protein product: CAISGQEREGNEQFF. The V gene is TRBV10-3, the J gene TRBJ2-1; 10 bases map to TRBD2. CDR1 is ENHRY and CDR2 is SYGVKD in the germline V gene. The CDR3 sequence is 15 residues long. V dropped 4 bases and J dropped 6; count of bases not matched to a gene: 6.

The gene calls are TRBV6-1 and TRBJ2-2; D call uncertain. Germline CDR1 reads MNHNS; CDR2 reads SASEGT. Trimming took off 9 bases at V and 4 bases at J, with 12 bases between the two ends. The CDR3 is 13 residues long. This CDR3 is CASLSSPTGELFF. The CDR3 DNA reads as TGTGCCAGTCTGAGTTCCCCCACCGGGGAGCTGTTTTTT.

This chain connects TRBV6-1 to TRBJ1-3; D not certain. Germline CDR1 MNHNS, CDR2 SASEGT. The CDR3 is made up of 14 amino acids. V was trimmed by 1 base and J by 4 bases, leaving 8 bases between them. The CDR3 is CASSEGDAGNTIYF. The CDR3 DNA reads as TGTGCCAGCAGTGAAGGCGACGCCGGAAACACCATATATTTT.

DNA of the CDR3: TGTGCCAGCAGTTTAGAGCGGAAATACGAGCAGTACTTC. Encoded protein: CASSLERKYEQYF. The chain carries TRBV28 and TRBJ2-7, with a weak D call TRBD2 (5 bases). Germline V gene data show CDR1 as MDHEN and CDR2 as SYDVKM. The CDR3 spans 13 residues. Trimming stripped 2 bases from V and 4 bases from J, with 9 bases between.

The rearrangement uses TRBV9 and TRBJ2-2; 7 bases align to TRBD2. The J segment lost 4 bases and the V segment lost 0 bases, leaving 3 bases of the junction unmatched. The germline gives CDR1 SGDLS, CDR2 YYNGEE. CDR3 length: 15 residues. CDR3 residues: CASSVAPSGTGELFF. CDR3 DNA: TGTGCCAGCAGCGTAGCTCCTAGCGGCACCGGGGAGCTGTTTTTT.

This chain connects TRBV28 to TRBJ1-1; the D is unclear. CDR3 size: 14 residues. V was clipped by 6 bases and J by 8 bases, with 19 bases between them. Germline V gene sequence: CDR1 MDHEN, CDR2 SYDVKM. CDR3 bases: TGTGCCAGCAGGCTTGGCCAACCGTTTTGGGAAGCTTTCTTT. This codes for CASRLGQPFWEAFF.

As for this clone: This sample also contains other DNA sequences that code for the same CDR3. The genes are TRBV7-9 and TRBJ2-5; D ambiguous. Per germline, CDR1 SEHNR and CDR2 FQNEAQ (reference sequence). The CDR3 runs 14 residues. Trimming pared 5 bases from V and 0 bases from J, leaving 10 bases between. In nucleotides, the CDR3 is TGTGCCAGCAGCCTCCGACTTGACCAAGAGACCCAGTACTTC. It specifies CASSLRLDQETQYF.

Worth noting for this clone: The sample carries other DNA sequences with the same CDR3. CDR3 loop: CSVGGGNQPQHF. Written as DNA, the CDR3 is TGCAGCGTTGGGGGGGGGAATCAGCCCCAGCATTTT. V and J are TRBV29-1 and TRBJ1-5; a weak D match, TRBD1 (5 bases). The V and J ends lost 4 bases and 4 bases respectively, with 8 bases between them. From germline, CDR1 is SQVTM and CDR2 ANQGSEA. The CDR3 has 12 residues.

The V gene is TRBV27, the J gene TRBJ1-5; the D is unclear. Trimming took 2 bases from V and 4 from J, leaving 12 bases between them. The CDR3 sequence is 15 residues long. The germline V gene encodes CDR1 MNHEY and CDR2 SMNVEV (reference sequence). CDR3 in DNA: TGTGCCAGCAGTTTAATGGGGTCGGGGAATCAGCCCCAGCATTTT. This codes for CASSLMGSGNQPQHF.

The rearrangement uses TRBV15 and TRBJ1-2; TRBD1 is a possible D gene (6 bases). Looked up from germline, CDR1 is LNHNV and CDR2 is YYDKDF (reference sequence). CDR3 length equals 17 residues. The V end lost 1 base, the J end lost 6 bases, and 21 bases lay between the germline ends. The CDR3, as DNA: TGTGCCACCAGCAGAGTGGTAACGTTGGCAGGGGATAATGGCTACACCTTC. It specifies CATSRVVTLAGDNGYTF.

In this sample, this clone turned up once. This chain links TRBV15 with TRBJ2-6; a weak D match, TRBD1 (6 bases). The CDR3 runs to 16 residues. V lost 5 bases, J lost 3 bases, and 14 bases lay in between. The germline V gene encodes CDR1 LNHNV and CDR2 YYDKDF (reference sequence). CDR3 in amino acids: CATSGGQLIGANVLTF. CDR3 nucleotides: TGTGCCACCAGCGGAGGACAGTTAATTGGGGCCAACGTCCTGACTTTC.

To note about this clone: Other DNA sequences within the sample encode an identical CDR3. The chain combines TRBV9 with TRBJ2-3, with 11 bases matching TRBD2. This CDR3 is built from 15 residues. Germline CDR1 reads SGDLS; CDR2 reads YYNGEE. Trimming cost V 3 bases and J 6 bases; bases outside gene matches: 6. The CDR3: CASSGLAGGSDTQYF. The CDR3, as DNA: TGTGCCAGCAGCGGCTTAGCGGGAGGGAGTGATACGCAGTATTTT. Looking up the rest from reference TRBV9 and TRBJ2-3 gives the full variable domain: DSGVTQTPKHLITATGQRVTLRCSPRSGDLSVYWYQQSLDQGLQFLIQYYNGEERAKGNILERFSAQQFPDLHSELNLSSLELGDSALYFCASSGLAGGSDTQYFGPGTRLTVL.

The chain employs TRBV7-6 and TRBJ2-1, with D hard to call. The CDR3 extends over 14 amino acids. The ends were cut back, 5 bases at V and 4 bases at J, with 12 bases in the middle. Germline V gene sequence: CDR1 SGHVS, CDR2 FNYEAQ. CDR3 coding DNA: TGTGCCAGCAGCCCGAGTTCCTGGTACAATGAGCAGTTCTTC. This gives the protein CASSPSSWYNEQFF.

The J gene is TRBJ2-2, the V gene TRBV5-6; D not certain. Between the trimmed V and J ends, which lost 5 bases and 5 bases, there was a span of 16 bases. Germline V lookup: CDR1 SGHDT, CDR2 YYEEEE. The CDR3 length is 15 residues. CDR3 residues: CASSHTIQRTGELFF. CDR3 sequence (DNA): TGTGCCAGCAGTCACACAATACAAAGGACCGGGGAGCTGTTTTTT.

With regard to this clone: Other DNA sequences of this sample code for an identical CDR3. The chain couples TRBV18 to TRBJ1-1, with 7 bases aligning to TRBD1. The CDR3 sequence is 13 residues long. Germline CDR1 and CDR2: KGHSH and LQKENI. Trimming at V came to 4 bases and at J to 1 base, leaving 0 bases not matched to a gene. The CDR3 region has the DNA TGTGCCAGCTCACAGGGGGCGAACACTGAAGCTTTCTTT. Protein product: CASSQGANTEAFF.

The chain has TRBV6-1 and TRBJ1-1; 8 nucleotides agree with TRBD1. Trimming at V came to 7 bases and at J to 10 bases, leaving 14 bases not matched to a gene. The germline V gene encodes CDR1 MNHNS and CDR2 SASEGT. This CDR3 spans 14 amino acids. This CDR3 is CASIDRGGFGRAFF. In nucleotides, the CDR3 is TGTGCCAGCATCGACAGGGGTGGGTTCGGCCGAGCTTTCTTT.

The CDR3 sequence is CASSLRSQREGLEQYF. The CDR3 bases are TGTGCCAGCAGCTTAAGGTCCCAGCGGGAGGGCCTCGAGCAGTACTTC. The gene calls are TRBV7-2 and TRBJ2-7; 10 positions agree with TRBD2. CDR3 length: 16 amino acids. Germline assignment: CDR1 SGHTA and CDR2 FQGNSA. The V segment lost 2 bases and the J segment 6 bases; nucleotides outside the gene matches: 10.

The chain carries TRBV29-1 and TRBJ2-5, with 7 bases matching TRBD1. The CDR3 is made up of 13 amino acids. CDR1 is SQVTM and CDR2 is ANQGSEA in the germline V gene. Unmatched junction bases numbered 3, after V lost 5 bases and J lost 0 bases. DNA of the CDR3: TGCAGCGTTCGGGACAGCCACCAAGAGACCCAGTACTTC. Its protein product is CSVRDSHQETQYF.

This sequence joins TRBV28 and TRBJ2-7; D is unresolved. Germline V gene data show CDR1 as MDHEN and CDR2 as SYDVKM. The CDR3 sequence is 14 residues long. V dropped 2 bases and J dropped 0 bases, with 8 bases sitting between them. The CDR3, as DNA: TGTGCCAGCAGTTTAAGACTCAGCTCCTACGAGCAGTACTTC. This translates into CASSLRLSSYEQYF.